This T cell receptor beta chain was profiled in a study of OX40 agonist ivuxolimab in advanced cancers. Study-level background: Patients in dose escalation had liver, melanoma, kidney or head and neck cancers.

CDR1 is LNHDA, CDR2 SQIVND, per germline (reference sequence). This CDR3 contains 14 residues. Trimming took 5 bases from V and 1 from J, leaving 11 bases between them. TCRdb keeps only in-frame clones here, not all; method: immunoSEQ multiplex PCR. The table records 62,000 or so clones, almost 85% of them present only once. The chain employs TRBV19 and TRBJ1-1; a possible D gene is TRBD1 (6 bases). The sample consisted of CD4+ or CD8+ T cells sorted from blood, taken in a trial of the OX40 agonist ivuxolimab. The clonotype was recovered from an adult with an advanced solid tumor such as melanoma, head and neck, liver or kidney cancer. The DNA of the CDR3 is TGTGCCAGTAGTCTCTGGACAGAGAACACTGAAGCTTTCTTT. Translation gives CASSLWTENTEAFF.